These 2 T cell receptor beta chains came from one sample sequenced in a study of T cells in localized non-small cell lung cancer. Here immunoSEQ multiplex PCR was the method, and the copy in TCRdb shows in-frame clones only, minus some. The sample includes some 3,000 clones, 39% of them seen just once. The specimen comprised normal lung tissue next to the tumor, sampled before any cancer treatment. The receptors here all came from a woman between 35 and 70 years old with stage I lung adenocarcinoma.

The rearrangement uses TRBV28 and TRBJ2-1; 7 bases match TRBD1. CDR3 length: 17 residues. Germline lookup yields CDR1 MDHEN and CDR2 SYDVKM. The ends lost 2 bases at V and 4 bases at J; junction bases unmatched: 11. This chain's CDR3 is CASSLLPGTEFYNEQFF. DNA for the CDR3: TGTGCCAGCAGTTTACTCCCTGGGACAGAATTTTACAATGAGCAGTTCTTC.

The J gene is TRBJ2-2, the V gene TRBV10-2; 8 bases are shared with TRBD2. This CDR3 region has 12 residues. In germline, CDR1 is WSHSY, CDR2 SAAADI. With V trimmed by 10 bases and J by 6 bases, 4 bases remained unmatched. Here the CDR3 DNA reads TGCGCCACCCGGGAGGGACCCGGGGAGCTGTTTTTT. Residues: CATREGPGELFF.